These 2 T cell receptor beta chains were sequenced from one sample in a study of T cell responses to AZD1222 COVID-19 vaccine. Assay used: immunoSEQ multiplex PCR; TCRdb lists only in-frame clones, some missing. The profile shows around 160,000 clones, 82% of them singletons. The sequencing here drew on peripheral blood, taken on day 0 of MenACWY control vaccination. The receptors were gathered from an adult in good health.

The chain carries TRBV10-3 and TRBJ1-3; 7 bases are a match to TRBD1. Germline V gene sequence: CDR1 ENHRY, CDR2 SYGVKD. The CDR3 is made up of 15 amino acids. V shed 3 bases, J shed 4 bases, and the junction held 6 bases outside the gene matches. In nucleotides, the CDR3 is TGTGCCATCAGTGAAAAACAGGGGTACGGAAACACCATATATTTT. Its protein product is CAISEKQGYGNTIYF.

The rearrangement joins TRBV29-1 to TRBJ1-1, with TRBD1 identical over 10 bases. The germline CDR1 and CDR2 sequences are SQVTM and ANQGSEA. The J segment lost 7 bases and the V segment lost 6 bases, leaving 11 bases of the junction unmatched. The CDR3 has 14 residues. The CDR3 DNA sequence: TGCAGCGTCGATCAAGCCGGGACAGGGGTTGAAGCTTTCTTT. The encoded protein is CSVDQAGTGVEAFF.